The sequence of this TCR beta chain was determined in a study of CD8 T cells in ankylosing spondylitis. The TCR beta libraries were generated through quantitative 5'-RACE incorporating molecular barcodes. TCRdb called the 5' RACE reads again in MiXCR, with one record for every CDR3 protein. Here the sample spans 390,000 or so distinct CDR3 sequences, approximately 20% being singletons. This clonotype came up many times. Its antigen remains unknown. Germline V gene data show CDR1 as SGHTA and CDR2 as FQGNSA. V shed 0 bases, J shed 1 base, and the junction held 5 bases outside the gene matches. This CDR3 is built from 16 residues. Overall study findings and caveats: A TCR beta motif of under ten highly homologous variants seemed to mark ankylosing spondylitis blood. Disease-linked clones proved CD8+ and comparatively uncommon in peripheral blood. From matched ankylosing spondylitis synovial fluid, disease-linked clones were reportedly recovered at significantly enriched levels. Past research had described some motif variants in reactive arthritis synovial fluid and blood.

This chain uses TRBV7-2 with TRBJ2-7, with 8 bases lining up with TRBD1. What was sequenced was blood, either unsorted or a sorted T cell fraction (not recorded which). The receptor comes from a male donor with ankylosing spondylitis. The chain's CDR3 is CASSLAPGQESYEQYF. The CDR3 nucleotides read TGTGCCAGCAGCTTAGCCCCGGGACAGGAATCCTACGAGCAGTACTTC.